The rows below give T cell receptor beta chains drawn from one sample of a study of shared clonotypes between healthy human individuals. Sequenced by immunoSEQ multiplex PCR; TCRdb stores in-frame clones only, minus some. The sample consists of more than 1,200,000 clones, around 98.5% of them appearing once. The sequencing sample was made of naive CD4+ T cells sorted from blood. The receptors were gathered from a man aged 25-45 years in good health. Both conserved end residues are part of each CDR3. The D gene is left open where the match is weak. Part of the rows lack a size; the others show once, few, many or a class for expanded clones.

abundance,d_gene,j_gene,v_gene,len,CDR3aa,CDR3nt
.,.,TRBJ1-1,TRBV7-3,17,CASSLGPRGFTSTEAFF,TGTGCCAGCAGCTTAGGGCCCCGGGGATTTACGAGTACTGAAGCTTTCTTT
.,TRBD2,TRBJ2-7,TRBV7-8,15,CASSSSGRRTYEQYF,TGTGCCAGCAGCAGTAGCGGGAGGAGGACCTACGAGCAGTACTTC
.,.,TRBJ2-3,TRBV18,16,CASSPRQGRGADTQYF,TGTGCCAGCTCACCCCGCCAGGGGAGGGGGGCAGATACGCAGTATTTT
.,.,TRBJ1-2,TRBV29-1,15,CSVGHKLLPNYGYTF,TGCAGCGTGGGACACAAGTTGCTCCCTAACTATGGCTACACCTTC
.,.,TRBJ2-3,TRBV5-4,11,CASSQSDTQYF,TGTGCCAGCAGCCAGAGCGATACGCAGTATTTT
.,.,TRBJ2-6,TRBV5-1,19,CASSPTYGVRISGANVLTF,TGCGCCAGCAGCCCCACTTATGGGGTTAGGATATCTGGGGCCAACGTCCTGACTTTC
.,.,TRBJ2-3,TRBV29-1,14,CSVGLNSSLYTQYF,TGCAGCGTTGGATTAAACAGTTCCCTTTATACGCAGTATTTT
.,TRBD2,TRBJ2-2,TRBV7-3,15,CASSVGGRNTGELFF,TGTGCCAGCAGCGTAGGCGGGAGGAACACCGGGGAGCTGTTTTTT
.,.,TRBJ2-3,TRBV7-6,11,CASSFLDTQYF,TGTGCCAGCAGCTTCTTAGATACGCAGTATTTT
once,TRBD1,TRBJ2-7,TRBV19,15,CASSDRGGSTYEQYF,TGTGCCAGTAGTGACAGGGGTGGGTCGACCTACGAGCAGTACTTC
.,.,TRBJ2-3,TRBV9,16,CASSPAAASSSDTQYF,TGTGCCAGCAGCCCGGCCGCGGCTTCCTCCTCAGATACGCAGTATTTT
once,TRBD1,TRBJ2-7,TRBV11-2,13,CASRGFDRDEQYF,TGTGCCAGCAGGGGGTTTGACAGGGACGAGCAGTACTTC
.,.,TRBJ1-2,TRBV28,13,CASSFPGDYGYTF,TGTGCCAGCAGTTTCCCAGGGGACTATGGCTACACCTTC
.,TRBD1,TRBJ1-5,TRBV2,15,CASSETSGGRQPQHF,TGTGCCAGCAGTGAAACGTCAGGGGGCCGGCAGCCCCAGCATTTT
.,.,TRBJ2-1,TRBV5-1,17,CASSLLGQLGSYNEQFF,TGCGCCAGCAGCCTCCTGGGACAATTAGGGTCCTACAATGAGCAGTTCTTC
.,TRBD1,TRBJ1-2,TRBV25-1,16,CASSTQPRDSGDGYTF,TGTGCCAGCAGCACCCAACCCCGGGACAGCGGGGATGGCTACACCTTC
few,.,TRBJ1-2,TRBV29-1,16,CSVRRVPGPSNYGYTF,TGCAGCGTCCGCAGGGTTCCGGGACCCTCTAACTATGGCTACACCTTC
.,.,TRBJ2-7,TRBV7-8,19,CASSDGTGRTWSSSYEQYF,TGTGCCAGCAGCGACGGGACCGGTAGAACGTGGTCTAGCTCCTACGAGCAGTACTTC
.,.,TRBJ2-1,TRBV5-1,13,CASSLENYNEQFF,TGCGCCAGCAGCTTGGAGAATTACAATGAGCAGTTCTTC
.,TRBD2,TRBJ2-7,TRBV29-1,18,CSVVGGREGPAATYEQYF,TGCAGCGTTGTGGGCGGTAGGGAGGGACCGGCTGCAACCTACGAGCAGTACTTC
.,TRBD1,TRBJ2-2,TRBV7-9,15,CASSIGTGSAGELFF,TGTGCCAGCAGCATTGGGACAGGGTCCGCCGGGGAGCTGTTTTTT
.,TRBD1,TRBJ2-5,TRBV27,15,CASSPYGQGGETQYF,TGTGCCAGCAGTCCCTACGGACAGGGAGGAGAGACCCAGTACTTC
.,TRBD2,TRBJ2-3,TRBV5-1,16,CASSLVVSGSPDTQYF,TGCGCCAGCAGCTTGGTCGTTAGCGGGAGCCCAGATACGCAGTATTTT
.,.,TRBJ1-4,TRBV6-6,15,CASSSPGSINEKLFF,TGTGCCAGCAGTTCCCCAGGGTCTATCAATGAAAAACTGTTTTTT
.,.,TRBJ2-1,TRBV10-3,13,CAISTAPVDEQFF,TGTGCCATCAGTACGGCCCCCGTGGATGAGCAGTTCTTC
once,.,TRBJ1-5,TRBV6-5,14,CASSTRRHNQPQHF,TGTGCCAGCAGTACTCGACGGCACAATCAGCCCCAGCATTTT
.,.,TRBJ2-7,TRBV2,10,CASGGSEQYF,TGTGCCAGCGGGGGTTCCGAGCAGTACTTC
.,TRBD1,TRBJ2-2,TRBV7-7,13,CASSSDRTGELFF,TGTGCCAGCAGCTCGGACAGGACCGGGGAGCTGTTTTTT
.,.,TRBJ2-3,TRBV7-6,16,CASSFSRVGRADTQYF,TGTGCCAGCAGCTTTTCTCGGGTGGGCCGGGCAGATACGCAGTATTTT
.,TRBD2,TRBJ2-2,TRBV29-1,15,CSVETSGGNTGELFF,TGCAGCGTTGAAACTAGCGGGGGGAACACCGGGGAGCTGTTTTTT
.,TRBD1,TRBJ1-2,TRBV5-1,13,CASSLAQGDGYTF,TGCGCCAGCAGCTTGGCCCAGGGGGATGGCTACACCTTC
.,TRBD1,TRBJ2-1,TRBV28,14,CASTPTGSYNEQFF,TGTGCCAGCACTCCGACAGGGTCCTACAATGAGCAGTTCTTC
.,TRBD2,TRBJ2-3,TRBV7-2,17,CASSPGSGRAGGDTQYF,TGTGCCAGCAGCCCCGGCAGCGGGAGGGCCGGTGGGGATACGCAGTATTTT
.,TRBD2,TRBJ2-5,TRBV7-6,14,CASSLGLAGETQYF,TGTGCCAGCAGCTTGGGACTAGCGGGCGAGACCCAGTACTTC
.,.,TRBJ2-1,TRBV28,12,CASSISYNEQFF,TGTGCCAGCTCCATCTCCTACAATGAGCAGTTCTTC
.,TRBD1,TRBJ1-1,TRBV28,13,CASSLYGQGRAFF,TGTGCCAGCAGTTTATATGGACAGGGACGAGCTTTCTTT
.,.,TRBJ2-7,TRBV2,12,CASRGSSYEQYF,TGTGCCAGTAGGGGGAGTTCCTACGAGCAGTACTTC
.,.,TRBJ2-3,TRBV10-2,14,CASSDLVGTDTQYF,TGCGCCAGCAGTGATCTAGTAGGCACAGATACGCAGTATTTT
.,.,TRBJ2-1,TRBV6-1,12,CAADRSYNEQFF,TGTGCCGCAGACAGGTCCTACAATGAGCAGTTCTTC
.,.,TRBJ2-1,TRBV7-9,15,CASSFSGNSYNEQFF,TGTGCCAGCAGCTTTAGCGGAAACTCCTACAATGAGCAGTTCTTC
once,TRBD1,TRBJ1-2,TRBV5-1,15,CASSFWDRNNYGYTF,TGCGCCAGCAGCTTCTGGGACAGGAATAACTATGGCTACACCTTC